This TCR beta chain came from a study of blood T cell repertoires in COVID-19. Study context: Some COVID-19 samples were acute and others convalescent; all came from the United States, Italy and Spain. PBMCs, B-cell-depleted T cells, or T cells provided the cDNA or gDNA that made up the material.

CDR1 and CDR2 (germline): SQVTM, ANQGSEA. The V segment lost 7 bases and the J segment 7 bases; nucleotides outside the gene matches: 14. This CDR3 is built from 14 residues. Original processing notes: Reference gene primer amplification in the assay estimated nucleated cell counts. Method: immunoSEQ multiplex PCR; TCRdb's copy keeps in-frame clones and lacks some. V and J calls and clone size are given by that table; D and trimming were obtained from the DNA. Among under 130,000 clones listed, 81% were seen once. This clone was counted only a few times. This sequence originates from a woman aged 70-85 years with acute or convalescent COVID-19. The specimen sequenced was peripheral blood. The gene calls are TRBV29-1 and TRBJ2-7, with 9 bases matching TRBD1. The CDR3 DNA follows: TGCAGCGCCTCGGCGGGACAGGGATCTGGTGAGCAGTACTTC. This encodes CSASAGQGSGEQYF.